This T cell receptor (beta chain) was documented in a study of T cell changes during pregnancy in multiple sclerosis. Sequenced by immunoSEQ multiplex PCR; TCRdb stores in-frame clones only, minus some. This sample has over 50,000 clones; 85% to 90% occur once, and the top ten carry 0.89%. The CDR3 is made up of 13 amino acids. V was cut by 4 bases and J by 5 bases, with 11 bases left in between. Germline V CDR1 and CDR2: ENHRY, SYGVKD. The genes are TRBV10-3 and TRBJ1-1; weak D call: TRBD1 (5 bases). The clonotype comes from a female donor in good health, enrolled as a control in a pregnancy study. This specimen was peripheral blood, taken in the first trimester of pregnancy. The CDR3 protein is CAISGSRETEAFF. The CDR3 coding sequence is TGTGCCATCAGTGGTAGCAGGGAAACTGAAGCTTTCTTT.